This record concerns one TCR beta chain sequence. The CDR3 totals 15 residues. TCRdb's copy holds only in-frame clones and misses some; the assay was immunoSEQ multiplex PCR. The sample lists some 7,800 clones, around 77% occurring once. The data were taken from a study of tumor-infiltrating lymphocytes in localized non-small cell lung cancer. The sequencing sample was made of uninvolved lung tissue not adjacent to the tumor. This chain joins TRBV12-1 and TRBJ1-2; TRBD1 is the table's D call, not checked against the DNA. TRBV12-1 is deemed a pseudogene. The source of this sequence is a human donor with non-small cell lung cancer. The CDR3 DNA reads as TGTGCCAGCAGCTCTCCTCAGGACACTTCTTATGGCTACACCTTC. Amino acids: CASSSPQDTSYGYTF.